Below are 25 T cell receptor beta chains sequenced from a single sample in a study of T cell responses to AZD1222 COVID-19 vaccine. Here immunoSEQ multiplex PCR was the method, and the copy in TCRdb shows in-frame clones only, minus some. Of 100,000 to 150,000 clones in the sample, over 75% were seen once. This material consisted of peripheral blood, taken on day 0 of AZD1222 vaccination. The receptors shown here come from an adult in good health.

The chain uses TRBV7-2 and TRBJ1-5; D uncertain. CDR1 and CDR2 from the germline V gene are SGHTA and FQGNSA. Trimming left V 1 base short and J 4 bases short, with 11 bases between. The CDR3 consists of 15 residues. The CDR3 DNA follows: TGTGCCAGCAGCTTAGTCCCGGCCGTGAATCAGCCCCAGCATTTT. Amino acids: CASSLVPAVNQPQHF.

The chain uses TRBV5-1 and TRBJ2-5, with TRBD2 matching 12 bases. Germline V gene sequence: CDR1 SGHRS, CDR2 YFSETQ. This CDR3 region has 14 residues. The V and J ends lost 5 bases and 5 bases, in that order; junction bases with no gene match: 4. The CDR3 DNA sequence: TGCGCCAGCAGAGGACTAGCGGGGCCGGAGACCCAGTACTTC. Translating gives CASRGLAGPETQYF.

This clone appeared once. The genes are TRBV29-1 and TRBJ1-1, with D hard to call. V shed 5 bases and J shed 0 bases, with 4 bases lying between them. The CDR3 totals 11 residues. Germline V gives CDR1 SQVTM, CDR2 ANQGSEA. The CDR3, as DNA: TGCAGCGTTATTCTGAACACTGAAGCTTTCTTT. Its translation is CSVILNTEAFF.

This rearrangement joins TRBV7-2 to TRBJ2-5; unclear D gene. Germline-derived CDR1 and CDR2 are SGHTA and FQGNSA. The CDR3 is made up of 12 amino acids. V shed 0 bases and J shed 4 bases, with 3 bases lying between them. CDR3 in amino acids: CASSLARETQYF. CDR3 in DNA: TGTGCCAGCAGCTTAGCACGAGAGACCCAGTACTTC.

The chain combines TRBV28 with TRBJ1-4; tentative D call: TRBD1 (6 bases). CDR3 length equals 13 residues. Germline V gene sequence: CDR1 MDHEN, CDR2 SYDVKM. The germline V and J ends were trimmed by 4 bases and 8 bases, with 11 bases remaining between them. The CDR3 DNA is TGTGCCAGCAGTTCAGGGGCGGGAGAAAAACTGTTTTTT. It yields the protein CASSSGAGEKLFF.

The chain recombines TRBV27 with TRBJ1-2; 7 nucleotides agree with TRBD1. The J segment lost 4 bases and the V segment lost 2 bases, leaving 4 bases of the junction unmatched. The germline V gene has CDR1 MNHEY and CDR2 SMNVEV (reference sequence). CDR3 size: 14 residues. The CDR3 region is CASSLRAGGYGYTF. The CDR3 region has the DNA TGTGCCAGCAGTTTAAGGGCAGGGGGCTATGGCTACACCTTC.

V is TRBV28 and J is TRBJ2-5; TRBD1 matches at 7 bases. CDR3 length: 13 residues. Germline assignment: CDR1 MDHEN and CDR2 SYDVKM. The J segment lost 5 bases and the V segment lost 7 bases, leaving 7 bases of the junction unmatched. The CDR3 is CASKQGVLETQYF. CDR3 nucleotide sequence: TGTGCCAGCAAGCAGGGGGTGCTGGAGACCCAGTACTTC.

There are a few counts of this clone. The CDR3 nucleotides are TGTGCCAGCAGTTACTCGGAGCTAGCGCACGAGACCCAGTACTTC. Translated, it gives CASSYSELAHETQYF. The chain is built from TRBV6-2 or TRBV6-3 and TRBJ2-5; a weak D match, TRBD2 (6 bases). In germline, CDR1 is MNHEY, CDR2 SVGEGT. V was trimmed by 0 bases and J by 5 bases, leaving 13 bases between them. The CDR3 sequence is 15 residues long.

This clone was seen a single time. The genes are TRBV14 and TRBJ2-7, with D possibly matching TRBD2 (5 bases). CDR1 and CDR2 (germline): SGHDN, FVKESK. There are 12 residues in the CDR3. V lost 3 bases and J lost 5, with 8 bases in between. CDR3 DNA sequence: TGTGCCAGCAGCCAGCGGGTCCACGAGCAGTACTTC. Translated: CASSQRVHEQYF.

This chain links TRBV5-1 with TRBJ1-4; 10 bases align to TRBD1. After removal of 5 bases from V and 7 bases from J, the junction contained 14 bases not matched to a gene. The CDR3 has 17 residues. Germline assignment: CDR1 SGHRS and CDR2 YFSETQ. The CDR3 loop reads CASRPGTGDNFGEKLFF. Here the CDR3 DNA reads TGCGCCAGCAGACCCGGGACAGGGGACAACTTTGGTGAAAAACTGTTTTTT. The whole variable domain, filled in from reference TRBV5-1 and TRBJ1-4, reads KAGVTQTPRYLIKTRGQQVTLSCSPISGHRSVSWYQQTPGQGLQFLFEYFSETQRNKGNFPGRFSGRQFSNSRSEMNVSTLELGDSALYLCASRPGTGDNFGEKLFFGSGTQLSVL.

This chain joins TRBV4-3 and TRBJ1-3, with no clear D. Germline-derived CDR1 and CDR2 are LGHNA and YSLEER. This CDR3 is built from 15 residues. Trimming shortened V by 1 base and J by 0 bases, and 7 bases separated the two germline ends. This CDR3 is CASSQASASGNTIYF. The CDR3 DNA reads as TGCGCCAGCAGCCAAGCCTCGGCCTCTGGAAACACCATATATTTT.

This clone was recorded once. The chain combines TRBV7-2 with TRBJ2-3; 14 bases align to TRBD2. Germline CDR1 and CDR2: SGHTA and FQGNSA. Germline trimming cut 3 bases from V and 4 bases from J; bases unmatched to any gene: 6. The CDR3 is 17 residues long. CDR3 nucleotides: TGTGCCAGCAGCTTCTGGACTAGCGGGGGGAATGCAGATACGCAGTATTTT. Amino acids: CASSFWTSGGNADTQYF.

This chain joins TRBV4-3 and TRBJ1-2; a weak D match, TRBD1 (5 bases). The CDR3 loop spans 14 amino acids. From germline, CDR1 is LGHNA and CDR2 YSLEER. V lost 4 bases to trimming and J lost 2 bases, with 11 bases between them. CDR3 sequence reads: CASSRRGANYGYTF. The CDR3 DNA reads TGCGCCAGCAGCCGCCGTGGGGCCAACTATGGCTACACCTTC.

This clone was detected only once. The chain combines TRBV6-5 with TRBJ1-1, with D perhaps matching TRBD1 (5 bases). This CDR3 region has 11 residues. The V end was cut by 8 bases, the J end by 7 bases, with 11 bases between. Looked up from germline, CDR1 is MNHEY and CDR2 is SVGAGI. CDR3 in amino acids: CASRRGGEAFF. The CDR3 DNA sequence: TGTGCCAGCCGCCGGGGGGGTGAAGCTTTCTTT.

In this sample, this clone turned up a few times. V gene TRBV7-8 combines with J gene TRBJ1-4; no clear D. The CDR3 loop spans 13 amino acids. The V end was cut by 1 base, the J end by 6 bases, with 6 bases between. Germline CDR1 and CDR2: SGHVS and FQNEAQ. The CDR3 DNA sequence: TGTGCCAGCAGCTTAGGGACGGATGAAAAACTGTTTTTT. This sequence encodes CASSLGTDEKLFF.

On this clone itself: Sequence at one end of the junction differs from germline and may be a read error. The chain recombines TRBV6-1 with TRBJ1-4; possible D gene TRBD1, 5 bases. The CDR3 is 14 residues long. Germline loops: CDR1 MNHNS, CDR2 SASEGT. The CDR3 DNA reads TGTGCCAGCAGCGAAGGGACGTCTACTGAAAAACTGTTTTTT. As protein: CASSEGTSTEKLFF.

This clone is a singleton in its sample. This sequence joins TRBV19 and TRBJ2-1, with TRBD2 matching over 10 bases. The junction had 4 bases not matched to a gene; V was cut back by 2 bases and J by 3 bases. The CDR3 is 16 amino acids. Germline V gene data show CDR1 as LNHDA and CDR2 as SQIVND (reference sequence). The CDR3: CASSISSGGVYNEQFF. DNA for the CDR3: TGTGCCAGTAGTATATCTAGCGGGGGCGTCTACAATGAGCAGTTCTTC.

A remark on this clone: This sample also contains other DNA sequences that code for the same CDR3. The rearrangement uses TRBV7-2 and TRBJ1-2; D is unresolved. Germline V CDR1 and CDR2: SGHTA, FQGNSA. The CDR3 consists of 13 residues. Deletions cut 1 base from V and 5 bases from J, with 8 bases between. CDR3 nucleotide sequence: TGTGCCAGCAGCTTAGATAGGGAGTATGGCTACACCTTC. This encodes CASSLDREYGYTF.

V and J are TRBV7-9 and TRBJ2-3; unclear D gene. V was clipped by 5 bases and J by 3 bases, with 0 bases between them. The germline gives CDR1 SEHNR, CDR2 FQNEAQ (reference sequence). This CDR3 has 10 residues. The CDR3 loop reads CASSTDTQYF. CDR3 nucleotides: TGTGCCAGCAGCACAGATACGCAGTATTTT.

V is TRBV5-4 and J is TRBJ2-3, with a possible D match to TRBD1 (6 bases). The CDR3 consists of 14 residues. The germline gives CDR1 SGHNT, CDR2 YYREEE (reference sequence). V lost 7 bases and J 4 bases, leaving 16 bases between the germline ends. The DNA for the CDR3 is TGTGCCAGCCACGACGCCAGGGGTGCAGATACGCAGTATTTT. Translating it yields CASHDARGADTQYF.

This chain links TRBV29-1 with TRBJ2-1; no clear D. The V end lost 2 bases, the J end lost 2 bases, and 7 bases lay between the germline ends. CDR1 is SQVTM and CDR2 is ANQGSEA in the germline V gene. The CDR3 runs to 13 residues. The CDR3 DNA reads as TGCAGCGTTGAAACCCGGCCCTACAATGAGCAGTTCTTC. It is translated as CSVETRPYNEQFF.

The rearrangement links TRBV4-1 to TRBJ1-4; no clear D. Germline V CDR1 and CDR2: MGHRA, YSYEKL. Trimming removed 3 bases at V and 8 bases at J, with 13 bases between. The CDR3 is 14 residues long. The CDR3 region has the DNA TGCGCCAGCAGCCATGGGCCCTTTGGGGAAAAACTGTTTTTT. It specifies CASSHGPFGEKLFF.

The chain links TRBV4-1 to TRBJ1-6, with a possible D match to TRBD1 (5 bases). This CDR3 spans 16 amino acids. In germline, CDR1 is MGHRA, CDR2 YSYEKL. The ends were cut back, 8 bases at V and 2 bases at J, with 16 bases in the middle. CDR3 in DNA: TGCGCCAGCCGGCCACAGGAGTTGGCCTATAATTCACCCCTCCACTTT. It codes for CASRPQELAYNSPLHF.

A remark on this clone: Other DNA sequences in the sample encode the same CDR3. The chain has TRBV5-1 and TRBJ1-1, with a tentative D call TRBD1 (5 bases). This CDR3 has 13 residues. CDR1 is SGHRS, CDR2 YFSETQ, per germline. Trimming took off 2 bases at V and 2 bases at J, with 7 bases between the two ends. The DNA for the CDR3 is TGCGCCAGCAGCTTTACAGGAAACACTGAAGCTTTCTTT. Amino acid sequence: CASSFTGNTEAFF. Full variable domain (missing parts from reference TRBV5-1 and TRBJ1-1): KAGVTQTPRYLIKTRGQQVTLSCSPISGHRSVSWYQQTPGQGLQFLFEYFSETQRNKGNFPGRFSGRQFSNSRSEMNVSTLELGDSALYLCASSFTGNTEAFFGQGTRLTVV.

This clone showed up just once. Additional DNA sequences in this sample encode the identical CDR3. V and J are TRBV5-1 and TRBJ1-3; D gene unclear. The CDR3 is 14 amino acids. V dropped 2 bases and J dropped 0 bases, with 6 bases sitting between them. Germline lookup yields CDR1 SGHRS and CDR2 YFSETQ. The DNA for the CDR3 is TGCGCCAGCAGCTTATTAGACTCTGGAAACACCATATATTTT. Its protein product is CASSLLDSGNTIYF.